Below, one T cell receptor (beta chain) is given with its context. In its sample, this clonotype was seen a few times. Its antigen remains unidentified. Per-base qualities were not stored, and no clone one base away is much larger. The data were taken from a study of blood T cells in healthy people across ages (dated by TCRdb to 2015 to 2017). Notes on the research overall: In model experiments, template switching captured about one uniquely barcoded TCR beta cDNA molecule for every two T cells. Donors of different ages were randomly distributed across sequencing lanes to avoid experimental bias. The donors were split into four age groups: young (average roughly 15 years), middle-aged (39), aged (62) and long-lived (more than 80). Using the same blood draw, the study looked at two additional independent replicas of 1 million unique cDNA reads for two donors, one aged 18 to 30 and the other aged 80 or older. The study measured age-related changes in TCR beta repertoire diversity using deep sequencing normalized with unique cDNA molecular identifiers. Overall results and qualifications from the work: Conclusive comparison of naive and antigen-experienced compartments was prevented by the profiling of bulk unsorted PBMCs. As age increased, observed TCR beta diversity per million T cells dropped in a roughly linear way, and a significant reduction was already evident by age about 36. Estimates of total diversity based on one million sequenced T cells were regarded as lower bounds and as underestimates. Because donor CMV infection status was unknown, age-related changes in expanded clonotypes were potentially confounded. The long-lived group showed more naive CD4+ T cells, fewer expanded clones and increased TCR diversity than the aged group, suggesting age selection. Observed TCR beta diversity correlated strongly with the percentage of naive T cells measured by flow cytometry.

Library method: 5' RACE. Sequencing took place on an Illumina HiSeq 2500. A second 7 to 11 cycle PCR used a sample-barcoded 5' primer and a J-beta primer mix. A template-switch 5' adaptor carrying 12 random nucleotides introduced a unique molecular identifier onto each TCR beta cDNA molecule. At least 2.5 million CDR3-containing paired-end reads were obtained from each sample. The Mint cDNA synthesis kit, primed by a TRBC-specific oligonucleotide, was used to synthesize first-strand cDNA from all RNA. Following uracil-DNA glycosylase treatment, all cDNA underwent a first 18-cycle PCR with the universal primers M1SS and BC2_uni_R. Per the authors' processing: For normalization, 1 million high-quality reads were randomly selected from each sample, with every read carrying a distinct molecular identifier. Instead of being binned into consensus sequences, reads that shared molecular identifiers were thrown out. MiTCR, run with a Q25 quality threshold and the strictest error-elimination algorithm, handled CDR3 identification, clonotype clustering and error correction. A nonparametric unseen species model with Euler transformation was used to estimate lower-bound total TCR beta diversity. Clones were called with MiXCR by TCRdb after fastp trimmed the public reads at Q25, and only in-frame beta chains were retained. One record per CDR3 amino acid sequence lists the most common genes and DNA. The V and J calls follow TCRdb's processing rather than the paper's. The sample table holds roughly 1.7 million distinct CDR3 sequences, of which about 35% were seen once. The ten largest clonotypes hold approximately 10% of the sample.

The donors were roughly 39 Caucasian individuals from Russia, aged 6 to 90 years, who were systemically healthy. Around 9.7 milliliters of peripheral blood were collected from each donor into EDTA-treated Vacutainer tubes. Ficoll-Paque density-gradient centrifugation was used to isolate PBMCs, with at least 7 million obtained per sample. Total RNA was extracted from PBMCs with Trizol reagent, with at least 5.5 micrograms obtained per sample. Naive CD45RAhigh/CD27high T cell percentages were measured by flow cytometry on a PBMC aliquot from every donor. The CDR3, cysteine through phenylalanine, is 16 amino acids long. Of the read, only the CDR3 DNA is kept; its 48 bases are in frame from base 1. Based on the germline V gene (reference sequence), the CDR1 and CDR2 sequences are SEHNR and FQNEAQ. V is pared back by 1 base and J by 4 bases, with 14 bases lying between the germline termini.

The origin of this receptor is a young woman in good health. The sample taken for sequencing was blood. The chain was built from TRBV7-9 and TRBJ2-1; TRBD2 is a possible D gene, resting on 7 matching bases. The DNA sequence reads TGTGCCAGCAGCTTAGTTCCGGGGGGCCTTTACAATGAGCAGTTCTTC. It codes for CASSLVPGGLYNEQFF.